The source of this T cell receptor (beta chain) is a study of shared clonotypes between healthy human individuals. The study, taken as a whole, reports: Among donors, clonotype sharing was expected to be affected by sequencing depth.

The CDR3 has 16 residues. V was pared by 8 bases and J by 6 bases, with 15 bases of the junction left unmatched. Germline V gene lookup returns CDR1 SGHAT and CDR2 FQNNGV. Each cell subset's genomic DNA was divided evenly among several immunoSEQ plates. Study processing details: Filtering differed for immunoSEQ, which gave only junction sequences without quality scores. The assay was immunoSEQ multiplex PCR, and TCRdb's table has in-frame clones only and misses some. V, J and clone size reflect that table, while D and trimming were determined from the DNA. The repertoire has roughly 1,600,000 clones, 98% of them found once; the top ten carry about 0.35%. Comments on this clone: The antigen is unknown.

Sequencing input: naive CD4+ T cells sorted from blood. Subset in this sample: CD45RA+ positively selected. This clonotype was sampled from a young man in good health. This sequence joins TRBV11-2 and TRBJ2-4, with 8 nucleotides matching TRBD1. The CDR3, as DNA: TGTGCCAGCCTCCCGACAGGGGTCGATGATGGAAACATTCAGTACTTC. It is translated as CASLPTGVDDGNIQYF. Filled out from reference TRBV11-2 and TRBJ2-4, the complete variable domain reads EAGVAQSPRYKIIEKRQSVAFWCNPISGHATLYWYQQILGQGPKLLIQFQNNGVVDDSQLPKDRFSAERLKGVDSTLKIQPAKLEDSAVYLCASLPTGVDDGNIQYFGAGTRLSVL.